A selection of T cell receptor beta chains follows, all from one sample in a study of blood T cell repertoires in COVID-19. TCRdb keeps only in-frame clones here, not all; method: immunoSEQ multiplex PCR. The sample has some 330,000 clones, 80% to 95% seen once. Material: PBMCs or T cells enriched from blood (not recorded which). These receptors were collected from a woman aged 25 to 39 who had recovered from COVID-19. The CDR3 runs from the conserved cysteine through the conserved F or W. The D gene is left open where the match is weak. Some rows mark clone size as missing; the rest say once, few, many or name a class of expanded clone.

J gene	clone size	V gene	D gene	CDR3 protein	CDR3 DNA
TRBJ2-1	NA	TRBV3-1/TRBV3-2	TRBD1	CASSLGQGANNEQFF	TGTGCCAGCAGTCTCGGACAGGGGGCGAACAATGAGCAGTTCTTC
TRBJ1-5	once	TRBV20-1	NA	CSARDYGPQHF	TGCAGTGCTAGAGATTACGGGCCCCAGCATTTT
TRBJ2-3	once	TRBV19	TRBD2	CASSSLAGAPDTQYF	TGTGCCAGTAGTTCCCTAGCGGGGGCCCCAGATACGCAGTATTTT
TRBJ2-1	NA	TRBV5-1	NA	CASSLGAGPRSYNEQFF	TGCGCCAGCAGCTTGGGGGCAGGCCCCCGTTCCTACAATGAGCAGTTCTTC
TRBJ2-1	NA	TRBV5-4	TRBD2	CASSLEVAGGGFGSQFF	TGTGCCAGCAGCTTGGAAGTAGCGGGGGGCGGGTTTGGGTCGCAGTTCTTC
TRBJ2-7	NA	TRBV20-1	NA	CSASIALAGEQYF	TGCAGTGCTAGTATCGCTCTAGCAGGCGAGCAGTACTTC
TRBJ1-4	NA	TRBV11-2	NA	CASTNRRGSGEKLFF	TGTGCCAGCACCAACCGTAGGGGTTCGGGTGAAAAACTGTTTTTT
TRBJ1-3	NA	TRBV4-2	NA	CASSQELGAGGNTIYF	TGTGCCAGCAGCCAAGAATTGGGGGCAGGGGGAAACACCATATATTTT
TRBJ2-3	NA	TRBV24-1	TRBD2	CATSERFGGRGTQYF	TGTGCCACCAGTGAGAGGTTTGGCGGGAGAGGTACGCAGTATTTT
TRBJ1-2	few	TRBV20-1	NA	CSAPGGGSYTF	TGCAGTGCTCCGGGAGGGGGTAGCTACACCTTC
TRBJ2-1	NA	TRBV2	TRBD1	CASSVQGEANEQFF	TGTGCCAGCAGTGTACAGGGGGAGGCAAATGAGCAGTTCTTC
TRBJ1-1	NA	TRBV7-2	NA	CASSLVAGNTEAFF	TGTGCCAGCAGCTTAGTGGCGGGAAACACTGAAGCTTTCTTT
TRBJ2-3	NA	TRBV30	TRBD2	CAVAGGSTDTQYF	TGTGCCGTAGCGGGGGGGAGCACAGATACGCAGTATTTT
TRBJ2-5	NA	TRBV13	NA	CASSPGGWETQYF	TGTGCCAGCAGCCCAGGCGGGTGGGAGACCCAGTACTTC
TRBJ2-7	NA	TRBV7-2	TRBD2	CASSLGLAGYNEQYF	TGTGCCAGCAGCTTAGGACTAGCGGGGTACAACGAGCAGTACTTC
TRBJ1-6	NA	TRBV6-6	TRBD1	CASTLGQGNSPLHF	TGTGCCAGCACCTTGGGACAGGGCAATTCACCCCTCCACTTT
TRBJ2-1	NA	TRBV11-2	TRBD1	CASSNPGTGFRNPYNEQFF	TGTGCCAGCAGCAACCCCGGGACAGGGTTCCGAAACCCTTACAATGAGCAGTTCTTC
TRBJ1-2	NA	TRBV7-2	NA	CASSLAAGRGSYGYTF	TGTGCCAGCAGCTTAGCGGCCGGCAGGGGTAGCTATGGCTACACCTTC
TRBJ2-1	NA	TRBV5-1	TRBD1	CASSSVRDRGANEQFF	TGCGCCAGCAGCTCAGTAAGGGACAGGGGGGCCAATGAGCAGTTCTTC
TRBJ2-1	NA	TRBV27	NA	CASSLVVSSYNEQFF	TGTGCCAGCAGTTTGGTAGTGAGCTCCTACAATGAGCAGTTCTTC